The 6 T cell receptor beta chains listed next were all sequenced from one sample in a study of cytomegalovirus exposure and HLA in healthy donors. The repertoire was sequenced with immunoSEQ multiplex PCR; TCRdb's copy has only in-frame clones and lacks some. The sample gives 200,000 to 250,000 clones, roughly 83% of which show up once; about an eighth is in the top ten. Sequenced: PBMCs. The source of these receptors is a young woman in good health and CMV-seropositive.

The V call is TRBV6-5, the J call TRBJ1-1; D gene unclear. The CDR3 is 13 amino acids. V lost 7 bases to trimming and J lost 7 bases, with 16 bases between them. Germline V lookup: CDR1 MNHEY, CDR2 SVGAGI. The DNA of the CDR3 is TGTGCCAGCAAGACCGGGGAGGGCGTTGAAGCTTTCTTT. Protein product: CASKTGEGVEAFF.

The chain links TRBV7-2 to TRBJ2-5, with D tentatively TRBD1 or TRBD2 (7 bases each). Trimming stripped 3 bases from V and 5 bases from J, with 13 bases between. The germline V gene encodes CDR1 SGHTA and CDR2 FQGNSA. The CDR3 runs 14 residues. CDR3 sequence (DNA): TGTGCCAGCAGCTTCAGGCAGGGGGGGGAGACCCAGTACTTC. Residues: CASSFRQGGETQYF.

This clone was picked up a small number of times. V gene TRBV6-1 combines with J gene TRBJ1-1; possibly TRBD1 for D (5 bases). This CDR3 region has 13 residues. CDR1 is MNHNS and CDR2 is SASEGT in the germline V gene. V lost 7 bases and J lost 4, with 13 bases in between. This CDR3 is CASIYGGGTEAFF. CDR3 sequence (DNA): TGTGCCAGCATTTACGGGGGGGGCACTGAAGCTTTCTTT.

Here the CDR3 reads CATRENGYTF. CDR3 nucleotide sequence: TGTGCCACAAGGGAAAACGGCTACACCTTC. This sequence joins TRBV19 and TRBJ1-2; D remains unclear. Germline V gene sequence: CDR1 LNHDA, CDR2 SQIVND (reference sequence). Trimming took off 10 bases at V and 8 bases at J, with 11 bases between the two ends. The CDR3 is made up of 10 amino acids.

The chain recombines TRBV6-5 with TRBJ1-2, with a possible D match to TRBD1 (5 bases). Germline CDR1 reads MNHEY; CDR2 reads SVGAGI. The CDR3 covers 13 residues. The V end lost 4 bases, the J end lost 4 bases, and 10 bases lay between the germline ends. DNA of the CDR3: TGTGCCAGCAGTTCGCGGGGCACCTATGGCTACACCTTC. This encodes CASSSRGTYGYTF.

This rearrangement joins TRBV5-6 to TRBJ1-2; D is possibly TRBD1 (5 bases). This CDR3 has 16 amino acids. Per germline, CDR1 SGHDT and CDR2 YYEEEE. Trimming stripped 1 base from V and 7 bases from J, with 20 bases between. The chain's CDR3 is CASSLYVGVGRIGYTF. CDR3 nucleotide sequence: TGTGCCAGCAGCTTGTATGTAGGTGTGGGACGAATTGGCTACACCTTC.